Listed below are T cell receptor beta chains from one sample, sequenced in a study of blood T cell repertoires in COVID-19. Sequenced by immunoSEQ multiplex PCR; TCRdb stores in-frame clones only, minus some. The sample consists of tens of thousands of clones, around nine tenths of them appearing once. Sequences were obtained from peripheral blood. These TCRs come from a human donor in a cohort sampled during active COVID-19. The donor label of this sample is uncertain. CDR3s include the opening cysteine and the closing phenylalanine or tryptophan. The order of the fields is CDR3 protein, CDR3 DNA, clone size, V gene, D gene, J gene. D genes are given only for firm matches. Expanded clones are given a class, and other clones once, few, many or no size at all.

CASSRDIDQPQHF,TGTGCCAGCAGCAGGGACATTGATCAGCCCCAGCATTTT,NA,TRBV11-2,NA,TRBJ1-5
CASSMRDLNSPLHF,TGTGCCAGTAGTATGAGGGATCTTAATTCACCCCTCCACTTT,NA,TRBV19,NA,TRBJ1-6
CASPAGGREETQYF,TGTGCCAGCCCGGCGGGGGGCAGGGAGGAGACCCAGTACTTC,NA,TRBV6-5,TRBD2,TRBJ2-5
CASSINTGSSGYGYTF,TGTGCCAGTAGTATCAATACAGGGTCCTCGGGGTATGGCTACACCTTC,NA,TRBV19,NA,TRBJ1-2
CASSSPGSNYGYTF,TGTGCCAGCAGTTCCCCAGGCTCCAACTATGGCTACACCTTC,NA,TRBV27,NA,TRBJ1-2
CASNPTGGDEQYF,TGTGCCAGTAACCCCACAGGGGGCGACGAGCAGTACTTC,NA,TRBV19,TRBD1,TRBJ2-7
CASSGTTGTGTSPLHF,TGTGCCAGCAGTGGAACAACCGGGACAGGGACGTCACCCCTCCACTTT,NA,TRBV27,TRBD1,TRBJ1-6
CASSRGQGNGNTEAFF,TGTGCCAGCAGCCGGGGACAGGGGAATGGGAACACTGAAGCTTTCTTT,NA,TRBV3-1/TRBV3-2,TRBD1,TRBJ1-1
CASSVRSLGQRTGELFF,TGTGCCAGCAGCGTAAGGTCTTTGGGACAACGCACCGGGGAGCTGTTTTTT,NA,TRBV9,NA,TRBJ2-2
CASSLTGDNEKLFF,TGTGCCAGCAGCTTGACAGGGGATAATGAAAAACTGTTTTTT,NA,TRBV5-5,TRBD1,TRBJ1-4
CASNQRTGGTGELFF,TGTGCCAGCAATCAACGGACAGGGGGAACCGGGGAGCTGTTTTTT,NA,TRBV28,TRBD1,TRBJ2-2
CASIPLAGGDNEQFF,TGTGCCAGCATCCCCCTAGCGGGAGGGGACAATGAGCAGTTCTTC,NA,TRBV3-1/TRBV3-2,TRBD2,TRBJ2-1
CASSRERDSKSPLHF,TGCGCCAGCAGCCGCGAACGGGACAGTAAATCACCCCTCCACTTT,NA,TRBV4-1,TRBD1,TRBJ1-6
CASSGTSGSSNEQFF,TGTGCCAGCAGTGGAACTAGCGGGAGTTCCAATGAGCAGTTCTTC,once,TRBV2,TRBD2,TRBJ2-1
CASSLRGWDNEQFF,TGTGCCAGCAGCTTACGAGGGTGGGACAATGAGCAGTTCTTC,NA,TRBV7-2,NA,TRBJ2-1
CASSWTLSATEAFF,TGTGCCAGCAGCTGGACATTGTCAGCGACTGAAGCTTTCTTT,NA,TRBV11-2,NA,TRBJ1-1
CASSQERESSYEQYF,TGTGCCAGCAGCCAAGAGCGGGAGAGCTCCTACGAGCAGTACTTC,NA,TRBV4-2,TRBD2,TRBJ2-7
CATSDLTGGKGGYTF,TGTGCCACCAGTGATTTAACAGGGGGTAAGGGTGGCTACACCTTC,NA,TRBV24-1,TRBD1,TRBJ1-2
CASTGGAGNSPLHF,TGTGCCAGCACGGGTGGGGCAGGGAATTCACCCCTCCACTTT,NA,TRBV2,NA,TRBJ1-6
CASIQDSDQPQHF,TGTGCCAGCATTCAGGACAGTGATCAGCCCCAGCATTTT,NA,TRBV12-3/TRBV12-4,NA,TRBJ1-5
CASSKDTTNEKLFF,TGTGCCAGCAGCAAAGATACAACTAATGAAAAACTGTTTTTT,once,TRBV7-9,NA,TRBJ1-4
CASSQQLAGLAGTTDTQYF,TGTGCCAGCAGCCAGCAACTAGCGGGACTAGCGGGTACCACAGATACGCAGTATTTT,NA,TRBV4-2,TRBD2,TRBJ2-3
CASSYRGNQPQHF,TGTGCCAGCAGCTACAGGGGCAATCAGCCCCAGCATTTT,NA,TRBV3-1/TRBV3-2,NA,TRBJ1-5
CASSLDRRYEQYF,TGTGCCAGCAGTTTGGACAGGAGGTACGAGCAGTACTTC,NA,TRBV12-3/TRBV12-4,TRBD1,TRBJ2-7
CASSPVESGFLIDYGYTF,TGTGCCAGCAGCCCTGTGGAATCCGGGTTTCTAATCGACTATGGCTACACCTTC,NA,TRBV9,NA,TRBJ1-2